Shown below are 9 T cell receptor beta chains from a single sample sequenced in a study of cytomegalovirus exposure and HLA in healthy donors. 60 Vbeta and 13 Jbeta primers were used in PCR. Sequencing used immunoSEQ multiplex PCR; TCRdb keeps in-frame clones, though not all of them. The sample table sets out roughly 69,000 clones. The specimen sequenced was PBMCs. Receptors were obtained from a woman aged 25 to 39 in good health and CMV-seronegative.

The chain uses TRBV5-1 and TRBJ2-2, with a possible D match to TRBD1 (6 bases). The CDR3 totals 16 residues. Trimming took off 2 bases at V and 1 base at J, with 12 bases between the two ends. CDR1 SGHRS and CDR2 YFSETQ come from the germline V gene. The CDR3 DNA is TGCGCCAGCAGCTTACAACCGGGACAGAACACCGGGGAGCTGTTTTTT. Its translation is CASSLQPGQNTGELFF.

The chain combines TRBV27 with TRBJ2-4; 7 nucleotides agree with TRBD1. This CDR3 region has 15 residues. The V segment lost 4 bases and the J segment 0 bases; nucleotides outside the gene matches: 3. Per germline, CDR1 MNHEY and CDR2 SMNVEV (reference sequence). The CDR3 DNA reads TGTGCCAGCAGTTCCGGGACAGTAGCCAAAAACATTCAGTACTTC. Translating gives CASSSGTVAKNIQYF.

V and J are TRBV29-1 and TRBJ1-1; D perhaps matches TRBD1 (5 bases). The germline CDR1 and CDR2 sequences are SQVTM and ANQGSEA. Trimming took 7 bases from V and 4 from J, leaving 16 bases between them. The CDR3 extends over 13 amino acids. CDR3 amino acids: CSAPGQGGTEAFF. CDR3 DNA sequence: TGCAGCGCCCCAGGGCAGGGAGGCACTGAAGCTTTCTTT.

The rearrangement uses TRBV11-2 and TRBJ1-5, with 11 bases lining up with TRBD1. This CDR3 has 15 residues. V gave up 3 bases and J gave up 5 bases; unmatched junction bases: 3. The V gene's germline CDR1 is SGHAT and CDR2 FQNNGV. The CDR3 sequence: CASSFGTGGDQPQHF. The CDR3 nucleotides read TGTGCCAGCAGCTTCGGGACAGGGGGTGATCAGCCCCAGCATTTT.

The chain carries TRBV29-1 and TRBJ2-7; possible D gene TRBD2, 6 bases. Germline values: CDR1 SQVTM, CDR2 ANQGSEA. Trimming stripped 4 bases from V and 2 bases from J, with 12 bases between. This CDR3 spans 13 amino acids. The DNA for the CDR3 is TGCAGCGTTGGGCGGGGTCCTACCTACGAGCAGTACTTC. This sequence encodes CSVGRGPTYEQYF.

CDR3 sequence: CASSQAGQEVPGELFF. The CDR3 nucleotides read TGTGCCAGCAGCCAAGCGGGACAGGAGGTGCCCGGGGAGCTGTTTTTT. The chain employs TRBV14 and TRBJ2-2; 8 bases are shared with TRBD1. Germline assignment: CDR1 SGHDN and CDR2 FVKESK. The CDR3 contains 16 residues. V shed 1 base and J 6 bases; nucleotides not matched to a gene: 7.

This chain connects TRBV7-9 to TRBJ1-4; no firm D call. V was clipped by 5 bases and J by 6 bases, with 19 bases between them. The germline V gene encodes CDR1 SEHNR and CDR2 FQNEAQ (reference sequence). The CDR3 is 16 amino acids. The CDR3, as DNA: TGTGCCAGCAGCCCACTACCCGGGAGGAAGGATGAAAAACTGTTTTTT. It encodes CASSPLPGRKDEKLFF.

This chain connects TRBV6-1 to TRBJ1-6; TRBD1 agrees at 9 bases. Germline CDR1 is MNHNS and CDR2 is SASEGT. The CDR3 is 13 residues long. The V and J ends lost 7 bases and 9 bases, in that order; junction bases with no gene match: 4. The CDR3 DNA is TGTGCCAGCACGGAGACAGGGGGTTCACCCCTCCACTTT. Translating it yields CASTETGGSPLHF.

The rearrangement uses TRBV5-1 and TRBJ1-5, with 7 bases lining up with TRBD1. Trimming removed 4 bases from V and 8 bases from J; junction bases left unmatched: 12. The V gene's germline CDR1 is SGHRS and CDR2 YFSETQ. The CDR3 is made up of 15 amino acids. The CDR3 sequence: CASSLSGQPTEPQHF. DNA for the CDR3: TGCGCCAGCAGCCTCTCGGGACAGCCCACCGAGCCCCAGCATTTT.